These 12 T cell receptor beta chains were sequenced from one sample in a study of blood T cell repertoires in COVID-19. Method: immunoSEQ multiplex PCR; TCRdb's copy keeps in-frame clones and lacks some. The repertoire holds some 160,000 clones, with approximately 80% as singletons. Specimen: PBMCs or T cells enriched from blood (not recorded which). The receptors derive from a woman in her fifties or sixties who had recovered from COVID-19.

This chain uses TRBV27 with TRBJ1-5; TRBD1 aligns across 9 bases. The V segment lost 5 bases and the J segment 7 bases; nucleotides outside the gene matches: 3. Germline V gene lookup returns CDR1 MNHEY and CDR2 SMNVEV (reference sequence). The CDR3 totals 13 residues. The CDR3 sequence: CASSRDRAQPQHF. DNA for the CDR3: TGTGCCAGCAGTCGGGACAGGGCACAGCCCCAGCATTTT.

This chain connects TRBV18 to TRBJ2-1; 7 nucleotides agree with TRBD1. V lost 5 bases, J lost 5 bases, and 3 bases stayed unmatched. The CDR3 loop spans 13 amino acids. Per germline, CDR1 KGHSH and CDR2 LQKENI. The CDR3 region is CASSSGTDNEQFF. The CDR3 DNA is TGTGCCAGCTCATCGGGGACAGACAATGAGCAGTTCTTC.

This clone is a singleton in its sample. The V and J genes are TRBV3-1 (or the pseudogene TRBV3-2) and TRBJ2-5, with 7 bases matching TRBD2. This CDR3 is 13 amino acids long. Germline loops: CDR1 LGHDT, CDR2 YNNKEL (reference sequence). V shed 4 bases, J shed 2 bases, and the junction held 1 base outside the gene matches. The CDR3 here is CASSRGGQETQYF. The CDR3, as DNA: TGTGCCAGCAGCCGGGGGGGTCAAGAGACCCAGTACTTC.

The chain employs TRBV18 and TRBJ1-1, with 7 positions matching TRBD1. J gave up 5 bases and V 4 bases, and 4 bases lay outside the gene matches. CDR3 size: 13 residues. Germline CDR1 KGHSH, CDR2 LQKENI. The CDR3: CASSLSTGTEAFF. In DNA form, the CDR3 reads TGTGCCAGCTCACTTTCGACAGGGACTGAAGCTTTCTTT.

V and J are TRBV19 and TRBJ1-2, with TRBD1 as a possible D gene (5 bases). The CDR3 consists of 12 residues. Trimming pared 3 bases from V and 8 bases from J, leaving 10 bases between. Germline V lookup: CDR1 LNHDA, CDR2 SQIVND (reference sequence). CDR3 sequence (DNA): TGTGCCAGTAGTATCCGCGACAGCGGCTACACCTTC. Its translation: CASSIRDSGYTF. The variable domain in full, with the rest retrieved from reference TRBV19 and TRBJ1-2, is DGGITQSPKYLFRKEGQNVTLSCEQNLNHDAMYWYRQDPGQGLRLIYYSQIVNDFQKGDIAEGYSVSREKKESFPLTVTSAQKNPTAFYLCASSIRDSGYTFGSGTRLTVV.

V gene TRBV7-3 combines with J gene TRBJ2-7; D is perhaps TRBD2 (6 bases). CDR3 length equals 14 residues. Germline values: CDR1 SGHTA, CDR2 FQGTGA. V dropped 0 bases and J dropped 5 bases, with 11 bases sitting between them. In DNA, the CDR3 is TGTGCCAGCAGCTTAACGGGGGGACCTCACGAGCAGTACTTC. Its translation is CASSLTGGPHEQYF.

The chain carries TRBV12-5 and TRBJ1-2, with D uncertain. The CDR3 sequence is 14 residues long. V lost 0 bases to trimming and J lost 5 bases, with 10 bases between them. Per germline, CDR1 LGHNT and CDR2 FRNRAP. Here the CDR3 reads CASGLVGRSYGYTF. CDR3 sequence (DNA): TGTGCTAGTGGTTTGGTTGGCAGGTCTTATGGCTACACCTTC.

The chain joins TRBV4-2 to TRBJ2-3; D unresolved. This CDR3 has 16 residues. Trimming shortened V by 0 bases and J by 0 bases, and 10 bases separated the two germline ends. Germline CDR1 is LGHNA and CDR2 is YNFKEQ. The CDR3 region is CASSQEARSSTDTQYF. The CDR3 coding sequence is TGTGCCAGCAGCCAAGAAGCGAGATCTAGCACAGATACGCAGTATTTT.

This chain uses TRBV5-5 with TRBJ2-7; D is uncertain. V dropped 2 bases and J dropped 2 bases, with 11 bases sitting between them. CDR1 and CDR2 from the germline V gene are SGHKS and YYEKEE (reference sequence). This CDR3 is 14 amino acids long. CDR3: CASSFYTITYEQYF. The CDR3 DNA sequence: TGTGCCAGCAGCTTTTATACAATTACCTACGAGCAGTACTTC.

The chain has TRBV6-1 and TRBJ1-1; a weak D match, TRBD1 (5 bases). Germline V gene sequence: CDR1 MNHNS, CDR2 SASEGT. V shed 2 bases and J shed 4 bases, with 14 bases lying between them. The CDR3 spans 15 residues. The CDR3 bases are TGTGCCAGCAGTGAATGGCCAGGGCGGAGCACTGAAGCTTTCTTT. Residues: CASSEWPGRSTEAFF.

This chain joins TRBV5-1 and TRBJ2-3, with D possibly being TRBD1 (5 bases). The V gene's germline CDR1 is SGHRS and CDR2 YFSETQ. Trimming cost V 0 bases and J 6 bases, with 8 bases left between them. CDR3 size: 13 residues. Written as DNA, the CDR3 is TGCGCCAGCAGCTTGGCAGGGTTGGATACGCAGTATTTT. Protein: CASSLAGLDTQYF.

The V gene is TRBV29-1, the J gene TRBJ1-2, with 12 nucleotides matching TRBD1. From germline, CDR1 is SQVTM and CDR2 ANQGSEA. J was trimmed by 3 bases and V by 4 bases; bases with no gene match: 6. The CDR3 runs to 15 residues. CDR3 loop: CSVGDRGRGDYGYTF. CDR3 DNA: TGCAGCGTTGGGGACAGGGGGCGCGGTGACTATGGCTACACCTTC.